The next 24 T cell receptor beta chains were all read from a single sample in a study of blood T cell repertoires in COVID-19. Profiled with immunoSEQ multiplex PCR; TCRdb holds only in-frame clones, not every one. This sample carries some 200,000 clones, approximately 87% of them seen once, and the ten largest clones take 9.5% to 15%. What was sequenced was peripheral blood. All receptors derive from a woman in her seventies with COVID-19, enrolled during active disease.

The chain recombines TRBV19 with TRBJ2-7, with 7 bases fitting TRBD1. This CDR3 has 16 residues. Germline CDR1 reads LNHDA; CDR2 reads SQIVND (reference sequence). With 7 bases clipped from V and 3 bases from J, the junction kept 15 bases outside the gene matches. The CDR3 region has the DNA TGTGCCAGTAACCCTACCCCAGGGACAGACGACTACGAGCAGTACTTC. Residues: CASNPTPGTDDYEQYF.

This clone has just a few counts. The V gene is TRBV5-1, the J gene TRBJ1-2; tentatively, D is TRBD1 (5 bases). CDR3 length equals 12 residues. Germline CDR1 and CDR2: SGHRS and YFSETQ. With 7 bases removed from V and 5 bases from J, the gap between germline ends came to 12 bases. In nucleotides, the CDR3 is TGCGCCAGCGATCAGTCAGGGTATGGCTACACCTTC. Its protein is CASDQSGYGYTF.

The genes are TRBV18 and TRBJ1-2, with 10 bases fitting TRBD1. Per the germline V gene, CDR1 is KGHSH and CDR2 is LQKENI. With 2 bases clipped from V and 7 bases from J, the junction kept 19 bases outside the gene matches. The CDR3 sequence is 19 residues long. The CDR3 sequence: CASSPFTRIPGQGNSGYTF. The CDR3 DNA follows: TGTGCCAGCTCACCATTCACCAGGATACCGGGACAGGGGAACAGTGGCTACACCTTC.

V and J are TRBV6-5 and TRBJ2-5; 9 nucleotides align to TRBD2. CDR3 length equals 15 residues. J was trimmed by 2 bases and V by 6 bases; bases with no gene match: 7. CDR1 is MNHEY and CDR2 is SVGAGI in the germline V gene. In DNA, the CDR3 is TGTGCCAGCAGCAGAAGGGGACTAGCACAAGAGACCCAGTACTTC. Translating gives CASSRRGLAQETQYF.

This rearrangement joins TRBV5-1 to TRBJ2-7; tentatively, D is TRBD2 (5 bases). This CDR3 contains 16 residues. V lost 0 bases, J lost 1 base, and 14 bases lay in between. Germline assignment: CDR1 SGHRS and CDR2 YFSETQ. The CDR3 reads CASSLAGGGSSYEQYF. The CDR3 DNA is TGCGCCAGCAGCTTGGCCGGTGGAGGTAGTTCCTACGAGCAGTACTTC.

The V gene is TRBV27, the J gene TRBJ1-5; 12 positions agree with TRBD1. Germline V gene lookup returns CDR1 MNHEY and CDR2 SMNVEV (reference sequence). This CDR3 is built from 15 residues. V lost 5 bases to trimming and J lost 6 bases; unmatched junction nucleotides: 5. The CDR3 here is CASSSGTGGFQPQHF. The CDR3 DNA reads as TGTGCCAGCAGTAGTGGGACAGGGGGCTTTCAGCCCCAGCATTTT.

The genes are TRBV5-6 and TRBJ2-7; maybe TRBD2 (6 bases). The CDR3 sequence is 12 residues long. Germline V gives CDR1 SGHDT, CDR2 YYEEEE. Trimming removed 6 bases from V and 7 bases from J, with 14 bases in between. The chain's CDR3 is CASTRGYGEQYF. CDR3 bases: TGTGCCAGCACCCGGGGGTACGGAGAGCAGTACTTC.

The chain joins TRBV27 to TRBJ1-5; possible D gene TRBD1, 5 bases. The germline V gene encodes CDR1 MNHEY and CDR2 SMNVEV (reference sequence). V was cut by 5 bases and J by 6 bases, with 20 bases left in between. The CDR3 runs 16 residues. The CDR3 protein is CASSRRGGGSGQPQHF. The CDR3 DNA follows: TGTGCCAGCAGTCGCCGGGGGGGAGGGAGCGGTCAGCCCCAGCATTTT.

CDR3 bases: TGTGCCATCATGGAAGGACAGGGGGCGAATGAGCAGTTCTTC. Translated, it gives CAIMEGQGANEQFF. The chain carries TRBV10-3 and TRBJ2-1, with 11 bases matching TRBD1. V lost 7 bases to trimming and J lost 7 bases; unmatched junction nucleotides: 6. The germline gives CDR1 ENHRY, CDR2 SYGVKD. The CDR3 has 14 amino acids.

DNA of the CDR3: TGTGCCAGCAAATACGACAGCAATGAGCAGTTCTTC. Protein: CASKYDSNEQFF. This chain links TRBV27 with TRBJ2-1; a possible D gene is TRBD1 (5 bases). The CDR3 sequence is 12 residues long. Germline assignment: CDR1 MNHEY and CDR2 SMNVEV (reference sequence). The V and J ends lost 7 bases and 6 bases respectively, with 10 bases between them.

This chain uses TRBV18 with TRBJ2-1, with 11 positions matching TRBD2. V lost 0 bases and J lost 8; bases outside the gene matches: 9. Germline V gene sequence: CDR1 KGHSH, CDR2 LQKENI. This CDR3 region has 17 residues. CDR3 DNA: TGTGCCAGCTCACCACCGGTAGCGGGAGGGCCTAGATATGAGCAGTTCTTC. Translation gives CASSPPVAGGPRYEQFF.

For this clone: Sequence at one end of the junction differs from germline and may be a read error. V and J are TRBV4-3 and TRBJ1-2, with D unclear. The CDR3 totals 13 residues. Per germline, CDR1 LGHNA and CDR2 YSLEER. In DNA form, the CDR3 reads TGCGCCAGCAGCCAAGATACATACTACGGCTACACCTTC. Translated, it gives CASSQDTYYGYTF.

The chain is built from TRBV5-6 and TRBJ2-5; 12 bases agree with TRBD2. From germline, CDR1 is SGHDT and CDR2 YYEEEE. This CDR3 has 18 amino acids. Unmatched junction bases numbered 11, after V lost 4 bases and J lost 1 base. The CDR3 spells CASSHLAGGQGRQETQYF. The CDR3, as DNA: TGTGCCAGCAGCCACCTAGCGGGAGGGCAGGGGCGCCAAGAGACCCAGTACTTC.

In its sample, this clone was seen once. The J gene is TRBJ2-2, the V gene TRBV30; TRBD2 might be the D (6 bases). V was cut by 3 bases and J by 1 base, with 6 bases left in between. The CDR3 contains 13 residues. Germline V gives CDR1 GTSNPN, CDR2 SVGIG (reference sequence). The chain's CDR3 is CAWRRGNTGELFF. DNA for the CDR3: TGTGCCTGGAGGCGGGGGAACACCGGGGAGCTGTTTTTT.

The chain carries TRBV2 and TRBJ1-2; D possibly corresponds to TRBD1 (6 bases). Looked up from germline, CDR1 is SNHLY and CDR2 is FYNNEI. The CDR3 runs to 15 residues. Trimming cost V 0 bases and J 7 bases, with 15 bases left between them. CDR3 loop: CASSEALQGSGGYTF. CDR3 in DNA: TGTGCCAGCAGTGAAGCGCTTCAGGGGTCTGGTGGCTACACCTTC.

The CDR3: CASSRNRGGEKLFF. CDR3 coding DNA: TGTGCCAGCAGCCGGAACAGGGGCGGGGAAAAACTGTTTTTT. The V and J genes are TRBV5-4 and TRBJ1-4, with 7 bases identical to TRBD1. CDR3 size: 14 residues. CDR1 and CDR2 (germline): SGHNT, YYREEE (reference sequence). The V segment lost 4 bases and the J segment 8 bases; nucleotides outside the gene matches: 8.

This clone has more than one count but fewer than ten. The CDR3, as DNA: TGTGCCAGCAGTCTCAGGACTAGCGGGAATGAGCAGTTCTTC. This sequence encodes CASSLRTSGNEQFF. The genes are TRBV27 and TRBJ2-1; TRBD2 aligns across 11 bases. Germline V gene sequence: CDR1 MNHEY, CDR2 SMNVEV (reference sequence). The trim removed 5 bases at V and 7 bases at J, leaving 4 bases unmatched. This CDR3 contains 14 residues.

V and J are TRBV7-3 and TRBJ2-1, with D perhaps TRBD2 (6 bases). Germline V lookup: CDR1 SGHTA, CDR2 FQGTGA. V gave up 4 bases and J gave up 3 bases, with 13 bases separating them. The CDR3 length is 15 residues. The CDR3 DNA reads as TGTGCCAGCAGCTGGAATAGCGGAGGCTACAATGAGCAGTTCTTC. This gives the protein CASSWNSGGYNEQFF.

The chain links TRBV19 to TRBJ2-2, with 10 bases matching TRBD2. V lost 5 bases to trimming and J lost 5 bases; unmatched junction nucleotides: 14. Per the germline V gene, CDR1 is LNHDA and CDR2 is SQIVND (reference sequence). The length of the CDR3 is 18 residues. The CDR3 coding sequence is TGTGCCAGTAGTTTTCCCTCCAAGCGGGAGGGAGGGACCGGGGAGCTGTTTTTT. This translates into CASSFPSKREGGTGELFF.

This chain uses TRBV19 with TRBJ1-5; D may be TRBD1 (5 bases). Trimming pared 1 base from V and 6 bases from J, leaving 10 bases between. The CDR3 has 14 residues. Germline V gene lookup returns CDR1 LNHDA and CDR2 SQIVND (reference sequence). The CDR3 bases are TGTGCCAGTAGTATAGTAGGAGGGGCTCAGCCCCAGCATTTT. Protein: CASSIVGGAQPQHF.

The chain couples TRBV3-1 (or the pseudogene TRBV3-2) to TRBJ1-5; D perhaps matches TRBD1 (5 bases). The CDR3 spans 17 residues. The germline CDR1 and CDR2 sequences are LGHDT and YNNKEL (reference sequence). Trimming took off 0 bases at V and 2 bases at J, with 14 bases between the two ends. The CDR3, as DNA: TGTGCCAGCAGCCAAGATATCCCAGGGTACGGCAATCAGCCCCAGCATTTT. Its translation is CASSQDIPGYGNQPQHF.

The rearrangement links TRBV10-1 to TRBJ2-5, with unresolved D. Germline CDR1 and CDR2: WNHNN and SYGVQD (reference sequence). This CDR3 is 19 amino acids long. V lost 7 bases and J lost 4, with 31 bases in between. CDR3 region: CASNCNVCRRPNPPETQYF. The CDR3, as DNA: TGCGCCAGCAATTGTAACGTTTGTAGGCGGCCCAATCCGCCAGAGACCCAGTACTTC.

The V gene is TRBV5-1, the J gene TRBJ2-7; possible D gene TRBD2, 6 bases. Germline lookup yields CDR1 SGHRS and CDR2 YFSETQ. V was cut by 7 bases and J by 4 bases, with 21 bases left in between. This CDR3 spans 15 amino acids. The CDR3 region has the DNA TGCGCCAGCTCATTCGACCCGGGAGTAGATTACGAGCAGTACTTC. It encodes CASSFDPGVDYEQYF. The complete variable domain, with remaining parts taken from reference TRBV5-1 and TRBJ2-7, reads KAGVTQTPRYLIKTRGQQVTLSCSPISGHRSVSWYQQTPGQGLQFLFEYFSETQRNKGNFPGRFSGRQFSNSRSEMNVSTLELGDSALYLCASSFDPGVDYEQYFGPGTRLTVT.

The chain recombines TRBV6-5 with TRBJ2-7; possibly TRBD1 for D (6 bases). Trimming removed 6 bases from V and 3 bases from J, with 15 bases in between. CDR1 MNHEY and CDR2 SVGAGI come from the germline V gene. This CDR3 is 14 amino acids long. Written as DNA, the CDR3 is TGTGCCAGCAGGAAACAGGGTTCGGACTACGAGCAGTACTTC. Amino acid sequence: CASRKQGSDYEQYF.